These T cell receptor beta chains were read from a single sample in a study of blood T cells in healthy people across ages. Via MiXCR, TCRdb re-called the 5' RACE reads, giving one row per CDR3 protein. The sample has 750,000 to 850,000 distinct CDR3 sequences; approximately 25% are singletons. This sample also belongs to another study, concerning T cells of mothers and their children.

Sequencing was carried out using blood. The source is a boy aged 5-17 years in good health. CDR3s include the opening cysteine and the closing phenylalanine or tryptophan. The D gene is left open where the match is weak. Expanded clones are given a class, and other clones once, few, many or no size at all.

few	TRBV29-1	TRBJ2-2	TRBD1	TGCAGCGTCCAGGGGGTTCAAAGGGAGCGGTTTTTT	CSVQGVQRERFF
.	TRBV7-9	TRBJ2-7	TRBD2	TGTGCCAGCAGCTTAGGGCGGGGGGAAGGCGAGCAGTACTTC	CASSLGRGEGEQYF
.	TRBV20-1	TRBJ2-1	.	TGCAGTGCTAAATCCGGGGGTACGGAGCAGTTCTTC	CSAKSGGTEQFF
.	TRBV28	TRBJ1-1	TRBD1	TGTGCCAGCAGTCCCTGGGACAGCTCAAACACTGAAGCTTTCTTT	CASSPWDSSNTEAFF
.	TRBV3-1	TRBJ2-7	TRBD2	TGTGCCAGCAGCCAAGTTCCTAGCGGGATGAACGAGCAGTACTTC	CASSQVPSGMNEQYF
.	TRBV7-9	TRBJ2-5	TRBD2	TGTGCCAGCAGCGGCAATCTAGCGGGAGTTGGGGAGACCCAGTACTTC	CASSGNLAGVGETQYF
few	TRBV4-1	TRBJ2-3	TRBD2	TGCGCCAGCAGCCAAACCGGGACTAGCGGGACAGATACGCAGTATTTT	CASSQTGTSGTDTQYF
.	TRBV4-3	TRBJ2-5	.	TGCGCCAGCAGCCAAGATGACGGCGACCAAGAGACCCAGTACTTC	CASSQDDGDQETQYF
few	TRBV12-3/TRBV12-4	TRBJ2-3	.	TGTGCCAGCAGTTTTGGCGGGGCCAAGGTCATAAATACGCAGTATTTT	CASSFGGAKVINTQYF
few	TRBV12-3/TRBV12-4	TRBJ2-7	.	TGTGCCAGCAGGAGGGACCCTAGCTACGAGCAGTACTTC	CASRRDPSYEQYF
.	TRBV4-3	TRBJ2-7	.	TGCGCCAGCAGCCAAGCCCCGGTAGGGGACTACGAGCAGTACTTC	CASSQAPVGDYEQYF
.	TRBV6-6	TRBJ1-3	.	TGTGCCAGCAGTTACATTGCAGGGAAGGGAAACACCATATATTTT	CASSYIAGKGNTIYF
.	TRBV18	TRBJ2-5	TRBD1	TGTGCCAGCTCACCCCAGACAGGGGAAGAGACCCAGTACTTC	CASSPQTGEETQYF
few	TRBV6-6	TRBJ2-5	.	TGTGCCAGCAGTTGGGCTGGGACCGAAGAGACCCAGTACTTC	CASSWAGTEETQYF
.	TRBV4-1	TRBJ1-5	.	TGCGCCAGCAGCCTAGCCCTCGCGGTAAGCAATCAGCCCCAGCATTTT	CASSLALAVSNQPQHF
few	TRBV13	TRBJ2-1	TRBD2	TGTGCCAGCAGCTTAGCGTACCCTAGCGGGAGGGCCAATGAGCAGTTCTTC	CASSLAYPSGRANEQFF
few	TRBV12-3/TRBV12-4	TRBJ1-1	.	TGTGCCAGCAGAGGGAAGATCACGAACACTGAAGCTTTCTTT	CASRGKITNTEAFF
few	TRBV12-3/TRBV12-4	TRBJ1-2	.	TGTGCCAGCGGCCGCGAGGGCAGGGCCAATGGCTACACCTTC	CASGREGRANGYTF
once	TRBV20-1	TRBJ2-1	TRBD2	TGCAGTGCTAGAGAGGGAGCGGGAGGTAATGAGCAGTTCTTC	CSAREGAGGNEQFF
.	TRBV19	TRBJ1-3	.	TGTGCCAGTAGTCTTCAGGTTAACTCTGGAAACACCATATATTTT	CASSLQVNSGNTIYF
few	TRBV27	TRBJ1-2	TRBD1	TGTGCCAGCAGTTTATCGCCCCGACAGGGGGCCTACTATGGCTACACCTTC	CASSLSPRQGAYYGYTF
.	TRBV28	TRBJ2-1	TRBD2	TGTGCCAGCAGCAAATACGGACTAGCGGGAGCCAATGAGCAGTTCTTC	CASSKYGLAGANEQFF
.	TRBV7-2	TRBJ2-5	TRBD2	TGTGCCAGCAGGGCGGGAGGGACGGAGACCCAGTACTTC	CASRAGGTETQYF
.	TRBV15	TRBJ2-7	.	TGTGCCACCAGCAGAGATCCTTTGAACGAGCAGTACTTC	CATSRDPLNEQYF
.	TRBV6-5	TRBJ1-2	TRBD1	TGTGCCAGCAGAAAAACAGGGGGGAACTATGGCTACACCTTC	CASRKTGGNYGYTF
.	TRBV4-3	TRBJ2-1	.	TGCGCCAGCAGCCAAGTCACTAGTCACAATGAGCAGTTCTTC	CASSQVTSHNEQFF
.	TRBV7-9	TRBJ2-1	TRBD1	TGTGCCAGCAGCCCACGCGGACCGGGACAGGGGGCAAATGAGCAGTTCTTC	CASSPRGPGQGANEQFF